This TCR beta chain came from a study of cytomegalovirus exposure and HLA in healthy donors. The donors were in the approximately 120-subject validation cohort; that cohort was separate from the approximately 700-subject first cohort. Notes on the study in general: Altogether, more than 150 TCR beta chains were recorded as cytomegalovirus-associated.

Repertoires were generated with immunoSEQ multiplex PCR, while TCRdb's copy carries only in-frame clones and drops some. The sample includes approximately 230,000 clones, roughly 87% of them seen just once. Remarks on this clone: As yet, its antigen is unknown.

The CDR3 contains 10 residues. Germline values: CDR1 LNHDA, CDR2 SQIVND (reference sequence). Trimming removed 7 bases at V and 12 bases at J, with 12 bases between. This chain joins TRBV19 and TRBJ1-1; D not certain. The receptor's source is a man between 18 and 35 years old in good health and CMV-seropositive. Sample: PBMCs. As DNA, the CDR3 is TGTGCCAGTACGAACGGCAGGACTTTCTTT. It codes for CASTNGRTFF.